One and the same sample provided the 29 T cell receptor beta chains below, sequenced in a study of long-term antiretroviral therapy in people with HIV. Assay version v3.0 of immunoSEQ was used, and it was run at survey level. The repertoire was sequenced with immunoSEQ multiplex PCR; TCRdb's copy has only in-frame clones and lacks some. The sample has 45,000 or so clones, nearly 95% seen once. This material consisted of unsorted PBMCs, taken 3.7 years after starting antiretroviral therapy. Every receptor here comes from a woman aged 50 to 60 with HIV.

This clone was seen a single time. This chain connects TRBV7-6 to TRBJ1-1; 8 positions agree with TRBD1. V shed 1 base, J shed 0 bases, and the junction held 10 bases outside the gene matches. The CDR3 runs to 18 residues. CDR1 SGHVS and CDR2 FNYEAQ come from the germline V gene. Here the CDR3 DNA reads TGTGCCAGCAGCTTAGTTGGACAGGGATCAAACATGAACACTGAAGCTTTCTTT. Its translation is CASSLVGQGSNMNTEAFF.

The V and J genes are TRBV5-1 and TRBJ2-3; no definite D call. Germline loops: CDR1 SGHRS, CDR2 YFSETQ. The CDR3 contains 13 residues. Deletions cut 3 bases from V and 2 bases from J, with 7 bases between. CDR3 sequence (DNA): TGCGCCAGCAGCTCTTTGACCACAGATACGCAGTATTTT. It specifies CASSSLTTDTQYF. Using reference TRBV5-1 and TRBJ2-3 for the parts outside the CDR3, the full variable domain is KAGVTQTPRYLIKTRGQQVTLSCSPISGHRSVSWYQQTPGQGLQFLFEYFSETQRNKGNFPGRFSGRQFSNSRSEMNVSTLELGDSALYLCASSSLTTDTQYFGPGTRLTVL.

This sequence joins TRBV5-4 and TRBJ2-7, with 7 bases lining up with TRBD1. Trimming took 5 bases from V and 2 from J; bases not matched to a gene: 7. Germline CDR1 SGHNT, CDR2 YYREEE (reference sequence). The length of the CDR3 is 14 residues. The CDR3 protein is CASSNRQGTYEQYF. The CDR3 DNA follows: TGTGCCAGCAGTAACCGACAGGGCACCTACGAGCAGTACTTC.

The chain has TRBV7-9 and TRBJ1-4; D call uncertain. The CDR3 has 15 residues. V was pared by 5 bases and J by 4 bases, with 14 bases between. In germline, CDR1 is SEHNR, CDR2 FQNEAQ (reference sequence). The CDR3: CASSGPGSVNEKLFF. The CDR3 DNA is TGTGCCAGCAGCGGCCCGGGTTCGGTTAATGAAAAACTGTTTTTT.

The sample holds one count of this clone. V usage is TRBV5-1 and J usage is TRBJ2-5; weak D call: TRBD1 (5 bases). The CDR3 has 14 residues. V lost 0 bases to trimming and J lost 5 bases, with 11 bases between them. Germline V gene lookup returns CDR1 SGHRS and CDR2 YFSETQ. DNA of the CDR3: TGCGCCAGCAGCTTGGTCCAGGGCCCCGAGACCCAGTACTTC. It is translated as CASSLVQGPETQYF.

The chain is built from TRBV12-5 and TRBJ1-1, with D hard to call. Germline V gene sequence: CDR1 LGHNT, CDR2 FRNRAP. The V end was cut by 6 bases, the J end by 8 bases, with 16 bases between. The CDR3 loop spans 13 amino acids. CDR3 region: CASGGTGNPEAFF. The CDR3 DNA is TGTGCTAGTGGAGGAACCGGCAACCCAGAAGCTTTCTTT. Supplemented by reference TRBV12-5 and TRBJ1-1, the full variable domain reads DARVTQTPRHKVTEMGQEVTMRCQPILGHNTVFWYRQTMMQGLELLAYFRNRAPLDDSGMPKDRFSAEMPDATLATLKIQPSEPRDSAVYFCASGGTGNPEAFFGQGTRLTVV.

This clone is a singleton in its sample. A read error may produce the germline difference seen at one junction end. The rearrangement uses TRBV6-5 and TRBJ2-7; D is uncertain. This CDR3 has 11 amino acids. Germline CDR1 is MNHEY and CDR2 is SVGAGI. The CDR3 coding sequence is TGTGCCAGCAGTGACTCCTACGAGCAGTACTTC. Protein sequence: CASSDSYEQYF.

The CDR3 coding sequence is TGTGCCAGCCAGAGGGGACAGATGAACACTGAAGCTTTCTTT. Translated, it gives CASQRGQMNTEAFF. The chain uses TRBV27 and TRBJ1-1; 7 bases match TRBD1. CDR3 length: 14 amino acids. With V trimmed by 8 bases and J by 0 bases, 6 bases remained unmatched. CDR1 MNHEY and CDR2 SMNVEV come from the germline V gene (reference sequence).

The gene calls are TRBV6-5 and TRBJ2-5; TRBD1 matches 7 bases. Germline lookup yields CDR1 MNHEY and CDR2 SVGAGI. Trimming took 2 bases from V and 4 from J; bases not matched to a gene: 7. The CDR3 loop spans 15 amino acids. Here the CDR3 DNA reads TGTGCCAGCAGTTACGAGGGGGCAGGCTTAGAGACCCAGTACTTC. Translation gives CASSYEGAGLETQYF.

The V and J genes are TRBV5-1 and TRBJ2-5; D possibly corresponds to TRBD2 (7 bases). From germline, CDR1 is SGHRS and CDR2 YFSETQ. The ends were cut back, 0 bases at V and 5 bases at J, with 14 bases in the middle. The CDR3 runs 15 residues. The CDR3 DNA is TGCGCCAGCAGCTTGGGACAGGTCGGGGGGGAGACCCAGTACTTC. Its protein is CASSLGQVGGETQYF. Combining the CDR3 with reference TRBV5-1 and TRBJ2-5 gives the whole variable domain KAGVTQTPRYLIKTRGQQVTLSCSPISGHRSVSWYQQTPGQGLQFLFEYFSETQRNKGNFPGRFSGRQFSNSRSEMNVSTLELGDSALYLCASSLGQVGGETQYFGPGTRLLVL.

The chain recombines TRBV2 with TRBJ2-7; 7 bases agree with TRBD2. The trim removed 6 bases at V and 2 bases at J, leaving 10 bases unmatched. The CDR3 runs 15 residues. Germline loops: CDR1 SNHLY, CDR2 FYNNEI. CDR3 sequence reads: CASSPESGGTYEQYF. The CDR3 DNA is TGTGCCAGCAGCCCTGAGTCCGGGGGGACCTACGAGCAGTACTTC.

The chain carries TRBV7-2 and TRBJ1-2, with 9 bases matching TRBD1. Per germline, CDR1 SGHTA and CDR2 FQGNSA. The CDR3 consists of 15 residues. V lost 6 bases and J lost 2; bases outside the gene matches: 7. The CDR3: CASRSRGTGNYGYTF. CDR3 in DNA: TGTGCCAGCAGGTCCCGTGGGACAGGGAACTATGGCTACACCTTC.

The CDR3 region has the DNA TGTGCCAGCAGTGTCGGTAGCGCGAACACCGGGGAGCTGTTTTTT. It codes for CASSVGSANTGELFF. The rearrangement links TRBV2 to TRBJ2-2; possibly TRBD2 for D (5 bases). The CDR3 runs 15 residues. V shed 4 bases and J shed 0 bases, with 9 bases lying between them. CDR1 and CDR2 from the germline V gene are SNHLY and FYNNEI.

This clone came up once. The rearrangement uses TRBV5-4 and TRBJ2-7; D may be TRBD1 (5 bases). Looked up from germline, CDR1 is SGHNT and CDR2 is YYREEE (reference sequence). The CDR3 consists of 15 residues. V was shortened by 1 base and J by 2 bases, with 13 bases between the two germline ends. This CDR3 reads CASSLTGAAAYEQYF. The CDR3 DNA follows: TGTGCCAGCAGCTTGACAGGTGCGGCGGCCTACGAGCAGTACTTC.

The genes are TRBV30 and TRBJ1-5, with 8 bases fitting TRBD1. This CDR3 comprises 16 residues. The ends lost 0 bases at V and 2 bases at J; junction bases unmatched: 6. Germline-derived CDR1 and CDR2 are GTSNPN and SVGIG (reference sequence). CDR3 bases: TGTGCCTGGAGTGTTGGGACAGGCGGCGGCAATCAGCCCCAGCATTTT. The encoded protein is CAWSVGTGGGNQPQHF.

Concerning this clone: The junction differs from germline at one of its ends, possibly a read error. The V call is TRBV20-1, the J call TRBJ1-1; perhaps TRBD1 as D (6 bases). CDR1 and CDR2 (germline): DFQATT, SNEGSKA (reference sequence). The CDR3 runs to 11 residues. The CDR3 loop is CSANRDTAAFF. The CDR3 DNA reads TGCAGTGCTAACCGGGACACTGCAGCTTTCTTT.

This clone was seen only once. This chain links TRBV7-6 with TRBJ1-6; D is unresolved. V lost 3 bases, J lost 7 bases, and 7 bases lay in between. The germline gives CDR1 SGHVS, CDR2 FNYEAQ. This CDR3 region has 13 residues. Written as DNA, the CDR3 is TGTGCCAGCAGCTTGGAATGGAATTCACCCCTCCACTTT. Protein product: CASSLEWNSPLHF.

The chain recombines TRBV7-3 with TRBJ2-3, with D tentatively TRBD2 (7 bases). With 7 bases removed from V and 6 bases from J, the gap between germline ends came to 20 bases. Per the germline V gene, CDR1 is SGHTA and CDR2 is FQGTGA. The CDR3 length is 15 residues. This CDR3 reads CASTGGIAPMDTQYF. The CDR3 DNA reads TGTGCCAGCACGGGGGGCATCGCCCCGATGGATACGCAGTATTTT.

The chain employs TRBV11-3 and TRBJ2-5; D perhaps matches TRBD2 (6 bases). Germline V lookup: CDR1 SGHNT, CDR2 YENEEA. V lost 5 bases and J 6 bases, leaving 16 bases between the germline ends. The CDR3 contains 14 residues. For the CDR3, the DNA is TGTGCCAGCAGCCTCACGGCGGGGTCGAAGACCCAGTACTTC. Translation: CASSLTAGSKTQYF.

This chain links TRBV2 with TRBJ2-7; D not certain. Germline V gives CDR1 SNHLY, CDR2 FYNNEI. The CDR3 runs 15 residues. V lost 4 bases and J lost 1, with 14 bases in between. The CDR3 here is CASSAGPVLSYEQYF. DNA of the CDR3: TGTGCCAGCAGTGCTGGTCCAGTCCTATCCTACGAGCAGTACTTC.

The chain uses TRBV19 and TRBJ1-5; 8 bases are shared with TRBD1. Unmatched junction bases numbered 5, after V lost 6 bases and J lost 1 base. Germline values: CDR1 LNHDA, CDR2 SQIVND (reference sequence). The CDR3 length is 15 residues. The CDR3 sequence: CASSVQGESNQPQHF. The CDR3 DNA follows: TGTGCCAGTAGCGTACAGGGGGAAAGCAATCAGCCCCAGCATTTT.

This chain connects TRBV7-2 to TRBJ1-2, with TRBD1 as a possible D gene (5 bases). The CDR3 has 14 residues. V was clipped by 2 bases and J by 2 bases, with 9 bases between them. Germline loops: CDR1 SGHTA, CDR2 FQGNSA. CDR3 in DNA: TGTGCCAGCAGCTTACGGGGGGGAAACTATGGCTACACCTTC. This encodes CASSLRGGNYGYTF.

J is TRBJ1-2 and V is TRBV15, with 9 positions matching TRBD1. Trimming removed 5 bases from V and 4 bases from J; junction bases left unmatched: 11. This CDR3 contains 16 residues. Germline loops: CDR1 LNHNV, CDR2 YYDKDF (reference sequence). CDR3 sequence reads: CATSPGTGFFTYGYTF. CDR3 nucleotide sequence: TGTGCCACCAGCCCGGGGACAGGGTTCTTCACCTATGGCTACACCTTC.

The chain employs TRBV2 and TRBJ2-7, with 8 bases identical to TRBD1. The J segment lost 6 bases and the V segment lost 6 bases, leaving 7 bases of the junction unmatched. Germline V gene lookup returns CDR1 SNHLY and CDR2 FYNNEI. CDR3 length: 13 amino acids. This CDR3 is CASSPDRGSEQYF. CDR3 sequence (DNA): TGTGCCAGCAGCCCAGACAGGGGAAGCGAGCAGTACTTC.

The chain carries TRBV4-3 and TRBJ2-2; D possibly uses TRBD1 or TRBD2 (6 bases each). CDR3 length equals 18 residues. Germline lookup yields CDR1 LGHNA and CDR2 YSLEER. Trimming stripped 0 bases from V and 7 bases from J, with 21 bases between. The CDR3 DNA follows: TGCGCCAGCAGCCAAGATTGGAGAGGGGGGCGTCTACGCGGGGAGCTGTTTTTT. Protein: CASSQDWRGGRLRGELFF.

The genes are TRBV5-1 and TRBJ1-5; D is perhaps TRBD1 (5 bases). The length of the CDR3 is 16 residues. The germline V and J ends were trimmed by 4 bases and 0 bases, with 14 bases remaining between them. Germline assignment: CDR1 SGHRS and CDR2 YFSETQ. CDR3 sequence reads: CASSLGDGNSNQPQHF. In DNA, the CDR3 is TGCGCCAGCAGCCTAGGGGACGGAAATAGCAATCAGCCCCAGCATTTT.

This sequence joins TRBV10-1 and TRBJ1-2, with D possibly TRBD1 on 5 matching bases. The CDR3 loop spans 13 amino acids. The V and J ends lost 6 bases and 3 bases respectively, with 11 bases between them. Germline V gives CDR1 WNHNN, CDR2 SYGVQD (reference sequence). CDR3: CASSPARDYGYTF. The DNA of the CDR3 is TGCGCCAGCAGCCCCGCCAGGGACTATGGCTACACCTTC.

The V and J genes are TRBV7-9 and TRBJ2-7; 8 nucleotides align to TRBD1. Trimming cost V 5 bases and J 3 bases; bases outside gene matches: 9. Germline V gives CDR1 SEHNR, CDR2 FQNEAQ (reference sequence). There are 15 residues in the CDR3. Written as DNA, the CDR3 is TGTGCCAGCAGCCCACAGACAGGGGAGGTCTACGAGCAGTACTTC. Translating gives CASSPQTGEVYEQYF.

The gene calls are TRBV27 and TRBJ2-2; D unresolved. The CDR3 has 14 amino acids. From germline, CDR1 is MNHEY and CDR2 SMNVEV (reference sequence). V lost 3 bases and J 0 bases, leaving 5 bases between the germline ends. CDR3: CASSFYPNTGELFF. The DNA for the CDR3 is TGTGCCAGCAGTTTCTACCCGAACACCGGGGAGCTGTTTTTT.